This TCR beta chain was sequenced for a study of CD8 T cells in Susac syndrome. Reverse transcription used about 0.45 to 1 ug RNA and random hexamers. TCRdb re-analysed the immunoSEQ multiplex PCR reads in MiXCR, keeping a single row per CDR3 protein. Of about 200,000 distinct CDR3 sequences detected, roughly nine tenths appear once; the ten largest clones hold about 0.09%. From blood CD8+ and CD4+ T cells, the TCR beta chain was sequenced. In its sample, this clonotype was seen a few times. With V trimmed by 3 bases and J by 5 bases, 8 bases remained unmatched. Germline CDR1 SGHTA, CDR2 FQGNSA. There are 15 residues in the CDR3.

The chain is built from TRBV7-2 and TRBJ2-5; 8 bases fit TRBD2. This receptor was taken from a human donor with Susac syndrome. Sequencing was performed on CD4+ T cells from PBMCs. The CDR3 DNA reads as TGTGCCAGCAGCTTTAGCGGGGAGGGAGGGGAGACCCAGTACTTC. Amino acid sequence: CASSFSGEGGETQYF.